This T cell receptor beta chain was identified in a study of blood T cell repertoires in COVID-19. The CDR3 is made up of 15 amino acids. Germline V gene sequence: CDR1 MDHEN, CDR2 SYDVKM. V lost 3 bases, J lost 2 bases, and 7 bases stayed unmatched. Per the original methods: Amplifying reference gene primers gave estimates of nucleated cell counts. Sequencing used immunoSEQ multiplex PCR; TCRdb keeps in-frame clones, though not all of them. V and J calls and clone size come straight from that table; D and trimming were deduced from the DNA. The table lists around 260,000 clones, roughly 87% of them singletons.

Sequencing used peripheral blood. The gene calls are TRBV28 and TRBJ2-7, with 7 bases lining up with TRBD1. The receptor comes from a human donor in a cohort sampled during active COVID-19. The CDR3 sequence: CASSFTGQSPYEQYF. Here the CDR3 DNA reads TGTGCCAGCAGTTTTACGGGACAGAGCCCCTACGAGCAGTACTTC.